In its sample, the clone carrying this T cell receptor beta chain was seen a few times. Repertoires were generated with immunoSEQ multiplex PCR, while TCRdb's copy carries only in-frame clones and drops some. There are approximately 57,000 clones in the sample; around 93% occur only once, and 8% to 13% lies in the top ten. The sample is drawn from a study of PD-1 blockade in classical Hodgkin lymphoma. The germline V and J ends were trimmed by 7 bases and 3 bases, with 17 bases remaining between them. This CDR3 has 15 amino acids. CDR1 and CDR2 (germline): MNHEY, SMNVEV (reference sequence). Relapse was seen in all patients after autologous stem cell transplantation, and brentuximab vedotin exposure was variable.

The material sequenced was peripheral blood mononuclear cells (PBMCs), taken before the second cycle of nivolumab. The chain links TRBV27 to TRBJ2-3, with D uncertain. This receptor was identified in a human donor with classical Hodgkin lymphoma. CDR3 nucleotide sequence: TGTGCCAGCAAGTCTTTTGGGGAAGGGACAGATACGCAGTATTTT. This codes for CASKSFGEGTDTQYF.